This T cell receptor beta chain was identified during a study of blood T cell repertoires in COVID-19 (dated by TCRdb to 2018 to 2021). For the study in its entirety: Collaborator samples came from the United States, Italy and Spain and covered acute and convalescent phases of COVID-19. The sample metadata nearly always contained a de-identified subject ID, COVID-19 status, age in years and sex. HLA class I and class II types, where available, came from metadata supplied by the sample provider rather than from assay-based typing. The samples were drawn from the first 160 participants of the ongoing ImmuneRACE study and from 950 to 1,500 subjects provided by 6 global collaborators. The prospective study material was composed of cDNA or gDNA derived from T cells, B-cell-depleted T cells, or PBMCs. The repertoires were released in a freely available public database intended as a resource for research on the immune response to SARS-CoV-2. Deeply sampled blood TCRbeta repertoires from subjects exposed to, actively infected with, or recovered from COVID-19 were included in the dataset.

Participants in the prospective study were aged roughly 18 to 95 years, lived in 20 to 30 United States geographic areas, and enrolled through a virtual design. Cohort assignment in the prospective study relied on participant-reported clinical history from a screening survey and a study questionnaire. Recovered participants in ImmuneRACE Cohort 3 were defined as having two consecutive negative NP/OP PCR tests, clearance from a healthcare professional, or resolution of symptoms. In the prospective study, mobile phlebotomists collected whole blood, serum and a nasopharyngeal or oropharyngeal swab from each participant. Over a roughly 2-month period, participants in the prospective study had the option of providing additional blood draws and questionnaires. Prospective study blood samples were shipped either frozen or at room temperature before DNA extraction. General findings and caveats noted by the study authors: Clinical and demographic metadata were provided uncurated, with the amount varying by source and participant.

In regard to this clone: Its specific antigen is unknown. Base qualities are not provided; no much larger clone lies one nucleotide away.

The immunoSEQ Assay, a bias-controlled multiplex PCR, was used to amplify TCRbeta CDR3 regions from genomic DNA. Per the source publication's procedure: Within the assay, amplification of reference gene primers was used to estimate how many nucleated cells each sample contained. To quantify the absolute abundance of each unique TCRbeta CDR3 rearrangement, sequence reads were collapsed and filtered. For each sample, productive Simpson clonality was calculated by taking the square root of Simpson's diversity index across productive rearrangements. TCRdb holds this immuneACCESS table with in-frame rearrangements only. Some clones are missing; in checked studies, unresolved V genes explain under half, and the rest has no known cause. The DNA was the basis for D and trimming; V, J and clone size are from that table. In all, the sample holds a few hundred thousand clones, and roughly 80% of those were seen once. Of the sample, 5% to 5.5% is held by the ten largest clones.

Material: PBMCs or T cells enriched from blood (not recorded which). The receptor comes from a woman between 50 and 59 years old who had recovered from COVID-19.

CDR3 sequence: CASSSKLAGKEQFF. The sequence in DNA is TGTGCCAGCAGTTCTAAACTCGCCGGGAAAGAGCAGTTCTTC. Recombination linked TRBV6-5 to TRBJ2-1, with a weak D call of TRBD2 (5 bases match). The cysteine opens and the phenylalanine closes a CDR3 of 14 amino acids. Just CDR3 DNA is preserved here, 42 bases in frame from base 1. The CDR1 and CDR2 encoded by the germline V gene are MNHEY and SVGAGI. Trimming at the junction amounts to 4 bases on V and 10 bases on J, and the germline ends lie 17 bases apart.